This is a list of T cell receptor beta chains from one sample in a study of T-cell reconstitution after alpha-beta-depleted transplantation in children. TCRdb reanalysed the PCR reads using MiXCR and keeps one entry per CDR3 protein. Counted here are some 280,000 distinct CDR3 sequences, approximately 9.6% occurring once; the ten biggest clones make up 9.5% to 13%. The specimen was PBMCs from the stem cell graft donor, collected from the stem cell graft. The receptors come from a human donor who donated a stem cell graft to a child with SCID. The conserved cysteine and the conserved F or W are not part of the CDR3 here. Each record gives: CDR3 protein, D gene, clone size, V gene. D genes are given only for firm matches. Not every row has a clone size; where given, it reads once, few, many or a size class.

CDR3: ASSAGHGFREQY; D: .; size: few; V: TRBV5-1
CDR3: SVGLGGNYGYT; D: .; size: few; V: TRBV29-1
CDR3: CARGATGKAPYEQY; D: .; size: .; V: TRBV20-1
CDR3: ASSFWAEETQY; D: .; size: .; V: TRBV25-1
CDR3: SAMAGGAWNTEAF; D: .; size: few; V: TRBV20-1
CDR3: ASSQERGSSYEQY; D: .; size: many; V: TRBV4-1
CDR3: ASSVDVRSTDTQY; D: .; size: .; V: TRBV9
CDR3: SVAASNNEQF; D: .; size: few; V: TRBV29-1
CDR3: ASSLNFGGDEQF; D: .; size: many; V: TRBV7-3
CDR3: ASSPGTSPSYEQY; D: .; size: few; V: TRBV7-9
CDR3: ASSDGDSEDEKLF; D: .; size: .; V: TRBV2